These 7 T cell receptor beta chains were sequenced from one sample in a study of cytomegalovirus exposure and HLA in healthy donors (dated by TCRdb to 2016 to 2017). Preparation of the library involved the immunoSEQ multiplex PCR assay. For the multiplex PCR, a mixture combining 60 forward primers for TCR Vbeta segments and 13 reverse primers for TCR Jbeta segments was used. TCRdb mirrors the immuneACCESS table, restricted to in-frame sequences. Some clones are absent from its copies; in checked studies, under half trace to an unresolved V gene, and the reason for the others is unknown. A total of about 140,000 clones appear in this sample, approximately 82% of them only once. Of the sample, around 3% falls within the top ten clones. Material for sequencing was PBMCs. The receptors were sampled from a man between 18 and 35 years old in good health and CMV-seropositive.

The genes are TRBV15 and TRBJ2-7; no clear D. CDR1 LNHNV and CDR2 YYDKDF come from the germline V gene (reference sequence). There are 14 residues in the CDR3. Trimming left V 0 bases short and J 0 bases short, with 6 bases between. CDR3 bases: TGTGCCACCAGCAGAGATAGGAGCTCCTACGAGCAGTACTTC. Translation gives CATSRDRSSYEQYF.

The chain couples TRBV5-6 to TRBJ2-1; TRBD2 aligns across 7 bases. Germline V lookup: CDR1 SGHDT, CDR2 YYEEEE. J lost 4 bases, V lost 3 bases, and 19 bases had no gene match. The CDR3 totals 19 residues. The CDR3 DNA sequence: TGTGCCAGCAGCTCCGTTTCCACCCAGGCGGGAGTACCGTACAATGAGCAGTTCTTC. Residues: CASSSVSTQAGVPYNEQFF. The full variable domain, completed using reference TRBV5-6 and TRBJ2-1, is DAGVTQSPTHLIKTRGQQVTLRCSPKSGHDTVSWYQQALGQGPQFIFQYYEEEERQRGNFPDRFSGHQFPNYSSELNVNALLLGDSALYLCASSSVSTQAGVPYNEQFFGPGTRLTVL.

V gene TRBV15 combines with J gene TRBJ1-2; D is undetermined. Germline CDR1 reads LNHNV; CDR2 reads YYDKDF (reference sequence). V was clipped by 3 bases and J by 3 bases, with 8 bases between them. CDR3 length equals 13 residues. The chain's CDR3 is CATSSGVDYGYTF. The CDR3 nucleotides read TGTGCCACCAGCAGTGGAGTCGACTATGGCTACACCTTC.

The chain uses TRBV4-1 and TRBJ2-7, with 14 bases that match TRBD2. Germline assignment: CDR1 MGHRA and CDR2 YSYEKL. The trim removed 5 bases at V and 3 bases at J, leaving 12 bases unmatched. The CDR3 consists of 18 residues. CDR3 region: CASSLGTSGGRVIYEQYF. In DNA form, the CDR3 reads TGCGCCAGCAGCTTAGGGACTAGCGGGGGTCGGGTCATCTACGAGCAGTACTTC.

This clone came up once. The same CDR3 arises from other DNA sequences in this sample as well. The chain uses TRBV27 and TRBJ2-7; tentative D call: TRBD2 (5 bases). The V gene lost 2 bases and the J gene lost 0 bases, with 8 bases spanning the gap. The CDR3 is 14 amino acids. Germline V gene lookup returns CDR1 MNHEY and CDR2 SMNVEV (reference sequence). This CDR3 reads CASSLSGSSYEQYF. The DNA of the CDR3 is TGTGCCAGCAGTTTAAGCGGTAGCTCCTACGAGCAGTACTTC.

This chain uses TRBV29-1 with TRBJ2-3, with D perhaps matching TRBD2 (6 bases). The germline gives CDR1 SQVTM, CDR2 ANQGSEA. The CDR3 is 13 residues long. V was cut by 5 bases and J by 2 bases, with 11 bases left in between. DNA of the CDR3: TGCAGCGTTCGGGTGGGACTCACAGATACGCAGTATTTT. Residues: CSVRVGLTDTQYF.

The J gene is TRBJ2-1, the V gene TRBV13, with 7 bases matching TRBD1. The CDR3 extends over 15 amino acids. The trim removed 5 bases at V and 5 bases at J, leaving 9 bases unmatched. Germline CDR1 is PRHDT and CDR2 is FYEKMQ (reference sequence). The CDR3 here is CASSPGTELNNEQFF. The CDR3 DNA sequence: TGTGCCAGCAGCCCCGGGACAGAACTTAACAATGAGCAGTTCTTC.